The clone carrying this TCR beta chain was seen at least ten times. Antigen unknown. This sample was taken from a study of identical twins. Broader study findings: Out-of-frame alpha sequences that twins shared showed excess low generation probability. Insertions were reduced in abundant cord blood beta clonotypes but not in memory repertoires.

Germline CDR1 is SGHTA and CDR2 is FQGNSA. The ends lost 6 bases at V and 5 bases at J; junction bases unmatched: 8. The CDR3 covers 14 residues. Template switching added a universal primer site, and cDNA bore unique molecular identifiers. TCRdb ran MiXCR on the 5' RACE reads and lists one entry per CDR3 protein. Counted here are 450,000 or so distinct CDR3 sequences, about 14% occurring once; the ten biggest clones make up approximately 0.52%. These data were also filed under a second study, of yellow fever vaccine responses in identical twins. According to that study: Twins reportedly had a vaccine T cell response that seemed partly convergent, partly personalized.

The sequence came from a woman aged 18 to 35 in good health. Sequencing was performed on CD4+ T cells sorted from blood. The chain uses TRBV7-2 and TRBJ2-7, with 9 nucleotides matching TRBD1. The DNA of the CDR3 is TGTGCCAGCAGACAAACAGGGGGCGTGGACGAGCAGTACTTC. Translating gives CASRQTGGVDEQYF.